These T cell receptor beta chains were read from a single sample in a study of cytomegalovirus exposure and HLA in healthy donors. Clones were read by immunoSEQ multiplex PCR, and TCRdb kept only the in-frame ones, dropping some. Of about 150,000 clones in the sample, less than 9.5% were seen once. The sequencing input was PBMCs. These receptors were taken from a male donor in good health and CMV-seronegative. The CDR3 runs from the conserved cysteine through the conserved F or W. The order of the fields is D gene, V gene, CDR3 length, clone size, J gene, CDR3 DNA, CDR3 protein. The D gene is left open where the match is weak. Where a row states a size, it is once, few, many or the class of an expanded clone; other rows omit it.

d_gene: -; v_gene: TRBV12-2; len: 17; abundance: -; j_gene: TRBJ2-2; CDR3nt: TGTGCAAGTCTCTGGAGGTGGCGGGGGGTGAACACCGGGGAGCTGTTTTTT; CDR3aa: CASLWRWRGVNTGELFF
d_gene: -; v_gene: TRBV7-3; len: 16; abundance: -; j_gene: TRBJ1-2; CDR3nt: TGTGCCAGCAGCCCCTCCGGCGGGGGCCCCTCCTATGGCTACACCTTC; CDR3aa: CASSPSGGGPSYGYTF
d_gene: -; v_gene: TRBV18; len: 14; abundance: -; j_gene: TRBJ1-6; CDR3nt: TGTGCCAGCTCACCCGAAAGCGGGAATTCACCCCTCCACTTT; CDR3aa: CASSPESGNSPLHF
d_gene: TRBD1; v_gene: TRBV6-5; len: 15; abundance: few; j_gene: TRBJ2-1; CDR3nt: TGTGCCAGCAGTTACTCGAAGGACAGGCGGGATGAGCAGTTCTTC; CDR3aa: CASSYSKDRRDEQFF
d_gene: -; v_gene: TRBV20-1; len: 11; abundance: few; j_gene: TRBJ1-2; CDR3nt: TGCAGTGTTTCACAGGGATACGGCTACACCTTC; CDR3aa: CSVSQGYGYTF
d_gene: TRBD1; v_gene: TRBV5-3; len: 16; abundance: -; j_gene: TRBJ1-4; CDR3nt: TGTGCCAGAAGCGAGGACAGGGGGCGGTCAAATGAAAAACTGTTTTTT; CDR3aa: CARSEDRGRSNEKLFF
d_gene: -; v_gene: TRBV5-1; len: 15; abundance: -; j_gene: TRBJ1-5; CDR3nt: TGCGCCAGCAGCTGGGACTTTTCTAGCAATCAGCTCCAGCATTTT; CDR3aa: CASSWDFSSNQLQHF
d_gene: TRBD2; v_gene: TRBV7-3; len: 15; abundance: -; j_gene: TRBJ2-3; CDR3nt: TGTGCCAGCAGCTTGGGACTAGCGGGTACAGATACGCAGTATTTT; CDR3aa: CASSLGLAGTDTQYF
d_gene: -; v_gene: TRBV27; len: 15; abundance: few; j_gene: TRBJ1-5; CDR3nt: TGTGCCAGCAGGCAGGGTTTCCCTAGCAATCAGCCCCAGCATTTT; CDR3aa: CASRQGFPSNQPQHF
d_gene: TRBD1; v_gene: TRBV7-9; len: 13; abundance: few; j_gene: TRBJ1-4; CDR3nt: TGTGCCAGCAGCGGGCGGGACAGTGAAAAACTGTTTTTT; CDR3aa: CASSGRDSEKLFF
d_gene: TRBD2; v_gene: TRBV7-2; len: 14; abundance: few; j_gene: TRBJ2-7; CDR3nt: TGTGCCAGCAGCTTTGGCGGGGGCTCCTACGAGCAGTACTTC; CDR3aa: CASSFGGGSYEQYF
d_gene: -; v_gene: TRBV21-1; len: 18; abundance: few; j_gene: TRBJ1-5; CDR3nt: TGTGCCAGCAGCAAAACCGAGGATCATCTCGTTGGCAATCAGCCCAAGCATTTC; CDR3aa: CASSKTEDHLVGNQPKHF
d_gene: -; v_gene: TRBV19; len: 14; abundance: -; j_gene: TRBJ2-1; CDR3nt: TGTGCCAGTAGTTGGGGGGACTCCTACAATGAGCAGTTCTTC; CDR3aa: CASSWGDSYNEQFF
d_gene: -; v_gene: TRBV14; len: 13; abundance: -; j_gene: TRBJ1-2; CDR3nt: TGTGCCAGCAGCCTGGGACTCAACTATGGCTACACCTTC; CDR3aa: CASSLGLNYGYTF
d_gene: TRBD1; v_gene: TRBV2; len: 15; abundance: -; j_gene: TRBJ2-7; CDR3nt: TGTGCCAGGGAGAGTAACCGGGACAGGGGATACGAGCAGTACTTC; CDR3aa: CARESNRDRGYEQYF
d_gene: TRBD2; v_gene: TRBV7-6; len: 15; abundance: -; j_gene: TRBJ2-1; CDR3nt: TGTGCCAGCAGCTTAGAGCCTAGCGGGGCCCCATGGCAGTTCTTC; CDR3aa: CASSLEPSGAPWQFF
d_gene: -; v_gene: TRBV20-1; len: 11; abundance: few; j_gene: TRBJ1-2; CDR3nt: TGCAGTGCTCCGTTCCGCGAGGGCTACACCTTC; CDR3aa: CSAPFREGYTF
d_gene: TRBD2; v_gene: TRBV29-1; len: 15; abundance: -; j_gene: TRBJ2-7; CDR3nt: TGCAGCGTTGAAGCAGCTAGCGGGCCAACCTACGAGCAGTACTTC; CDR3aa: CSVEAASGPTYEQYF
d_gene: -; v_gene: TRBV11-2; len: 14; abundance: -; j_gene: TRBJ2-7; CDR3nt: TGTGCCAGCAGCTTACTCCCGGGAAGCTACGAGCAGTACTTC; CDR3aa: CASSLLPGSYEQYF
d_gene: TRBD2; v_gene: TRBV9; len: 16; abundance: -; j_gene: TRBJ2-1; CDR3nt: TGTGCCAGCAGCGTAGTGGGCGGGAGGACTGGCAATGAGCAGTTCTTC; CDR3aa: CASSVVGGRTGNEQFF
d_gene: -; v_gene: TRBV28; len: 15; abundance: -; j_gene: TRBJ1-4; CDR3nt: TGTGCCAGCAGTTCCTTGACAGGCGGGGGTGAAAAACTGTTTTTT; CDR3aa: CASSSLTGGGEKLFF
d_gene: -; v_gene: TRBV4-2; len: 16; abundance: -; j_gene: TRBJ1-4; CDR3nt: TGTGCCAGCAGCCAGCCGACCGAGGCAACTAATGAAAAACTGTTTTTT; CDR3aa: CASSQPTEATNEKLFF
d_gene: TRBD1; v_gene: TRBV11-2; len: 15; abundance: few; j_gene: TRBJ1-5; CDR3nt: TGTGCCAGCAGCCGCGACAGGGGGAAAAATCAGCCCCAGCATTTT; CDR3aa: CASSRDRGKNQPQHF
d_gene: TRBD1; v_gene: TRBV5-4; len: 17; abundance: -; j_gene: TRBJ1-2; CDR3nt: TGTGCCAGCAGCTTGGGATTAGGGGACAGGGGAATCTATGGCTACACCTTC; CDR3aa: CASSLGLGDRGIYGYTF
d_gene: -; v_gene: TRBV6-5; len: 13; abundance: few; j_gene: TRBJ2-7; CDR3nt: TGTGCCAGCAGTAGACAAGCTGGTTACGAGCAGTACTTC; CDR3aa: CASSRQAGYEQYF
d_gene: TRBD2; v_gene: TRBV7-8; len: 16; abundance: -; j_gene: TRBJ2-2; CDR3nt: TGTGCCAGCAGCTTTTTACGGGACTACAACACCGGGGAGCTGTTTTTT; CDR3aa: CASSFLRDYNTGELFF
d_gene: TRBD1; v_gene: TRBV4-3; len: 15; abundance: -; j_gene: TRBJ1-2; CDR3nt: TGCGCCAGCAGTCCCCGGACAGGCCTGACCTATGGCTACACCTTC; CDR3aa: CASSPRTGLTYGYTF
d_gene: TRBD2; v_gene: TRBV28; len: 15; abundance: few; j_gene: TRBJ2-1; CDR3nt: TGTGCCAGCAGCCTTGAGGCGGGGGTATACAATGAGCAGTTCTTC; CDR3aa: CASSLEAGVYNEQFF
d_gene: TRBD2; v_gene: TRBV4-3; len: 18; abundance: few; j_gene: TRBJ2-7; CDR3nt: TGCGCCAGCAGCCAAGATGTGGTAGTCGGGGAGGGCTCCTACGAGCAGTACTTC; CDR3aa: CASSQDVVVGEGSYEQYF
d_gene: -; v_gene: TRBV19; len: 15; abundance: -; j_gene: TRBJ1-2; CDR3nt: TGTGCCAGTAGTAGGTCGTCGACAGGCTTCTATGGCTACACCTTC; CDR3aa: CASSRSSTGFYGYTF
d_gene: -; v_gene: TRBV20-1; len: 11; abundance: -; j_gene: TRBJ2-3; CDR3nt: TGCAGTGCTAAAGCCACAGATACGCAGTATTTT; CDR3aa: CSAKATDTQYF
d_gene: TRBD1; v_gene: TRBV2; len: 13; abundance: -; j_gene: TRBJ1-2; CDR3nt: TGTGCCAGCAGTGTAAGGGACAGGCTTGGCTACACCTTC; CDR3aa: CASSVRDRLGYTF
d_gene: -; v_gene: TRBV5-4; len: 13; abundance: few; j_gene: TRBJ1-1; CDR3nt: TGTGCCAGCAGCTCTGGGGCGAACACTGAAGCTTTCTTT; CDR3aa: CASSSGANTEAFF
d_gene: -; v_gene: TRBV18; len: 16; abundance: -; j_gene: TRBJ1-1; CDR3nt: TGTGCCAGCTCACCACTAGTGGCTGGGGGCAACACTGAAGCTTTCTTT; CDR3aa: CASSPLVAGGNTEAFF
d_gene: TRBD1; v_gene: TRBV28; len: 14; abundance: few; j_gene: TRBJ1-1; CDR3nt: TGTGCCAGCAGTTCGGACAGGGCGAACACTGAAGCTTTCTTT; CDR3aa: CASSSDRANTEAFF
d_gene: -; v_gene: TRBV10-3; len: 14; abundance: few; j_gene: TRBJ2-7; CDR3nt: TGTGCCATCAGTGTGGGGGGGCCTACCCACGAGCAGTACTTC; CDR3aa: CAISVGGPTHEQYF
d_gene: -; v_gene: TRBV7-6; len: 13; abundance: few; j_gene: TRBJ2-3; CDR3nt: TGTGCCAGCAGCTCGGCGGGGCCAGATACGCAGTATTTT; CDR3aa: CASSSAGPDTQYF
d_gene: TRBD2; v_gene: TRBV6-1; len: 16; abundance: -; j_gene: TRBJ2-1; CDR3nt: TGTGCCAGCAGTGAGGGGACTAGCAGGGGATACAATGAGCAGTTCTTC; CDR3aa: CASSEGTSRGYNEQFF
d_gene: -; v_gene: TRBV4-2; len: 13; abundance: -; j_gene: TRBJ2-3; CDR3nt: TGTGCCAGCAGCTCAGCCATACAGAATACGCAGTATTTT; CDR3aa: CASSSAIQNTQYF
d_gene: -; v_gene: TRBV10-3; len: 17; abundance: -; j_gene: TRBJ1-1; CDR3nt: TGTGCCATCAGTGCCACAACCCTAGGGGGACAGAACACTGAAGCTTTCTTT; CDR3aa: CAISATTLGGQNTEAFF
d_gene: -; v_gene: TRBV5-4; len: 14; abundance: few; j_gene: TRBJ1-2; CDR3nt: TGTGCCAGCAGCCCCAGGGAAATGGGCTATGGCTACACCTTC; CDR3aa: CASSPREMGYGYTF
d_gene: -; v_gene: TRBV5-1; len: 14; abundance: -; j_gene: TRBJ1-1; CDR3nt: TGCGCCAGCAGCTTGGGACAGATTAACACTGAAGCTTTCTTT; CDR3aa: CASSLGQINTEAFF
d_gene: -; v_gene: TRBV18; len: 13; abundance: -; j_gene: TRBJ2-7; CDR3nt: TGTGCCAGCTCACCACGGCAGGGCTACGAGCAGTACTTC; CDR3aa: CASSPRQGYEQYF
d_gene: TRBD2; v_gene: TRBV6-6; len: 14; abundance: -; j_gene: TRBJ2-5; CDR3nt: TGTGCCAGCAGCCCAGGACTAGCAGGGGAGACCCAGTACTTC; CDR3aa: CASSPGLAGETQYF
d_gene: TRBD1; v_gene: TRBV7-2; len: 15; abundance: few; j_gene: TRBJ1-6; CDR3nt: TGTGCCAGCAGCTTACGGACAGGGCGTAATTCACCCCTCCACTTT; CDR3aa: CASSLRTGRNSPLHF
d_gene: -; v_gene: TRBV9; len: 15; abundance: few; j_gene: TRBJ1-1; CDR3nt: TGTGCCAGCAGCGTAGAGATACAGATGAACACTGAAGCTTTCTTT; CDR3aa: CASSVEIQMNTEAFF
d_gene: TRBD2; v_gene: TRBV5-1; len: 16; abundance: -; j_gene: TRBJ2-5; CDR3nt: TGCGCCAGCAGCTTCCTGCCCGGGGAGGGCTCGAAGACCCAGTACTTC; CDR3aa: CASSFLPGEGSKTQYF
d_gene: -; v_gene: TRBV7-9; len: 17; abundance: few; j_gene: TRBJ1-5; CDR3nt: TGTGCCAGCAGCTTAGAAGGAGGGTCAGGTAGCAATCAGCCCCAGCATTTT; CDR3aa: CASSLEGGSGSNQPQHF
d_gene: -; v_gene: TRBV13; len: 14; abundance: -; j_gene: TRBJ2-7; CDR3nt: TGTGCCAGCAGCTTAGTTCTCGAGGATCACGAGCAGTACTTC; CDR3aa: CASSLVLEDHEQYF
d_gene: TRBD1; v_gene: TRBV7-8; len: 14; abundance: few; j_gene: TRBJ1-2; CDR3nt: TGTGCCAGCAGCTTAAGGGACAGGGACTATGGCTACACCTTC; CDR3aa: CASSLRDRDYGYTF
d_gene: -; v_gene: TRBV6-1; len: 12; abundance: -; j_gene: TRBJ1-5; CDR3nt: TGTGCCAGCACTTTCGGTTGGCAGCCCCAGCATTTT; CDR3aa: CASTFGWQPQHF
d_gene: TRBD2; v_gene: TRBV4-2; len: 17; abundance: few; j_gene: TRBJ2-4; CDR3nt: TGTGCCAGCAGCCAAATGAGCGGGGGGTTAGCCAAAAACATTCAGTACTTC; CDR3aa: CASSQMSGGLAKNIQYF
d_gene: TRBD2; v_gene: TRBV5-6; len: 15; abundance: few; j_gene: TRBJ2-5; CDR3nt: TGTGCCAGCAGCTCCCCCGGGGGGGAAGAAGAGACCCAGTACTTC; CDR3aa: CASSSPGGEEETQYF